Below, 4 T cell receptor beta chains from the same sample are listed, as sequenced in a study of beta chain features in type 1 diabetes. Their antigens are not known. Expressed TCRB transcripts were sequenced, since all the RNA that had been isolated was reverse transcribed. TCRdb's copy holds only in-frame clones and misses some; the assay was immunoSEQ multiplex PCR. The table has 100,000 to 150,000 clones, about 17% seen once. Study observations and caveats: Moderate yet significant TCRB CDR3 shortening was seen in Type 1 diabetes patients in all four CD4+ subsets.

The sample consisted of central memory CD4+ T cells from blood. The origin of the receptors is a man aged 25 to 45 with type 1 diabetes.

The V gene is TRBV4-3, the J gene TRBJ2-1; a possible D gene is TRBD1 (6 bases). From germline, CDR1 is LGHNA and CDR2 YSLEER. The CDR3 loop spans 14 amino acids. The V end lost 1 base, the J end lost 5 bases, and 9 bases lay between the germline ends. The CDR3 DNA reads as TGCGCCAGCAGCCAAGGTAACAGGGACAATGAGCAGTTCTTC. It encodes CASSQGNRDNEQFF.

The chain uses TRBV28 and TRBJ2-7, with 9 bases fitting TRBD1. Germline CDR1 reads MDHEN; CDR2 reads SYDVKM. The V and J ends lost 0 bases and 5 bases, in that order; junction bases with no gene match: 2. The CDR3 covers 14 residues. The CDR3 bases are TGTGCCAGCAGTTTATGGGACAGGGGAGACGAGCAGTACTTC. This translates into CASSLWDRGDEQYF.

This rearrangement joins TRBV5-1 to TRBJ2-7, with 12 bases that match TRBD2. The CDR3 runs 15 residues. V was pared by 4 bases and J by 6 bases, with 8 bases of the junction left unmatched. Germline-derived CDR1 and CDR2 are SGHRS and YFSETQ. The CDR3 sequence: CASSNSRTSGAEQYF. The DNA for the CDR3 is TGCGCCAGCAGCAACTCCCGGACTAGCGGGGCCGAGCAGTACTTC.

This clone was seen a few times. The genes are TRBV2 and TRBJ2-7, with a tentative D call TRBD1 (6 bases). There are 12 residues in the CDR3. Germline V gene data show CDR1 as SNHLY and CDR2 as FYNNEI. V lost 6 bases and J 3 bases, leaving 9 bases between the germline ends. CDR3 coding DNA: TGTGCCAGCAGCCGGACAGACTACGAGCAGTACTTC. Amino acid sequence: CASSRTDYEQYF.